Below, 17 T cell receptor beta chains from the same sample are listed, as sequenced in a study of T cells in Graves' hyperthyroidism and ophthalmopathy. TCR beta CDR3 region amplification was performed from RNA transcripts. TCR CDR3 regions were first amplified by RT-PCR with HTBI primers. MiXCR, applied by TCRdb to the multiplex PCR reads, yields one record per CDR3 protein. Counted here are about 250,000 distinct CDR3 sequences, roughly 22% occurring once; the ten biggest clones make up roughly 60%. Material: blood. These receptor sequences come from a young man with Graves' ophthalmopathy.

This clonotype was seen a few times. The rearrangement uses TRBV14 and TRBJ1-2; D remains ambiguous. Germline CDR1 reads SGHDN; CDR2 reads FVKESK. V was clipped by 4 bases and J by 3 bases, with 18 bases between them. The CDR3 is made up of 16 amino acids. CDR3: CASSLTGVPKYYGYTF. The CDR3 DNA follows: TGTGCCAGCAGCCTGACCGGGGTCCCAAAGTACTATGGCTACACCTTC.

This clonotype was detected a few times. The gene calls are TRBV6-1 and TRBJ2-7; 9 positions agree with TRBD2. J lost 2 bases, V lost 7 bases, and 15 bases had no gene match. Germline-derived CDR1 and CDR2 are MNHNS and SASEGT. The CDR3 length is 17 residues. CDR3: CASIPHRGSGRPYEQYF. Written as DNA, the CDR3 is TGTGCCAGCATTCCCCACCGGGGTAGCGGGAGACCCTACGAGCAGTACTTC.

This clonotype was recorded at least ten times. The V and J genes are TRBV28 and TRBJ2-3, with 8 bases lining up with TRBD2. Germline V lookup: CDR1 MDHEN, CDR2 SYDVKM. The CDR3 totals 18 residues. With V trimmed by 5 bases and J by 3 bases, 16 bases remained unmatched. The CDR3 spells CASSPLEGREGPTDTQYF. Here the CDR3 DNA reads TGTGCCAGCAGTCCCCTGGAGGGACGGGAGGGCCCAACAGATACGCAGTATTTT.

The V and J genes are TRBV14 and TRBJ1-1; TRBD1 is a possible D gene (6 bases). The V gene's germline CDR1 is SGHDN and CDR2 FVKESK. CDR3 length: 15 amino acids. With 5 bases removed from V and 4 bases from J, the gap between germline ends came to 17 bases. The CDR3 sequence is CASSTGGRGATEAFF. CDR3 nucleotides: TGTGCCAGCAGCACAGGCGGCCGGGGGGCCACTGAAGCTTTCTTT.

This chain uses TRBV2 with TRBJ1-2; D perhaps matches TRBD1 (6 bases). From germline, CDR1 is SNHLY and CDR2 FYNNEI. Trimming pared 4 bases from V and 8 bases from J, leaving 14 bases between. The CDR3 spans 13 residues. DNA for the CDR3: TGTGCCAGCAGTGGGGGGCCAAGGAGGGGCTACACCTTC. Encoded protein: CASSGGPRRGYTF.

This clonotype appeared many times. The chain couples TRBV20-1 to TRBJ2-1, with D unclear. This CDR3 spans 12 amino acids. Germline V gives CDR1 DFQATT, CDR2 SNEGSKA (reference sequence). Trimming shortened V by 5 bases and J by 5 bases, and 10 bases separated the two germline ends. The chain's CDR3 is CSAPPQNNEQFF. CDR3 sequence (DNA): TGCAGTGCTCCGCCGCAGAACAATGAGCAGTTCTTC.

V usage is TRBV11-2 and J usage is TRBJ1-5, with TRBD1 as a possible D gene (5 bases). The germline gives CDR1 SGHAT, CDR2 FQNNGV. The CDR3 is 16 residues long. The V gene lost 0 bases and the J gene lost 4 bases, with 13 bases spanning the gap. This chain's CDR3 is CASSLDTGTGNQPQHF. CDR3 nucleotide sequence: TGTGCCAGCAGCTTAGACACCGGGACGGGGAATCAGCCCCAGCATTTT.

There are a few counts of this clonotype. The chain uses TRBV6-4 and TRBJ1-1; D uncertain. The V and J ends lost 2 bases and 7 bases respectively, with 11 bases between them. Germline V gene data show CDR1 as MRHNA and CDR2 as SNTAGT. There are 13 residues in the CDR3. The CDR3, as DNA: TGTGCCAGCAGTGACCGGGAGGGCGATGAAGCTTTCTTT. Residues: CASSDREGDEAFF.

The chain combines TRBV28 with TRBJ2-2; D tentatively reads TRBD1 or TRBD2 (5 bases each). The germline gives CDR1 MDHEN, CDR2 SYDVKM. Trimming stripped 5 bases from V and 0 bases from J, with 16 bases between. The CDR3 is 17 residues long. The CDR3: CASSDLGTVTNTGELFF. The CDR3, as DNA: TGTGCCAGCAGTGACCTGGGGACGGTGACGAACACCGGGGAGCTGTTTTTT. Full variable domain (rest looked up from reference TRBV28 and TRBJ2-2): DVKVTQSSRYLVKRTGEKVFLECVQDMDHENMFWYRQDPGLGLRLIYFSYDVKMKEKGDIPEGYSVSREKKERFSLILESASTNQTSMYLCASSDLGTVTNTGELFFGEGSRLTVL.

The rearrangement uses TRBV27 and TRBJ1-5, with 9 positions matching TRBD1. This CDR3 is built from 14 residues. Germline CDR1 and CDR2: MNHEY and SMNVEV (reference sequence). V was clipped by 5 bases and J by 7 bases; unmatched bases: 6. DNA of the CDR3: TGTGCCAGCAGTCCCGGGACAGGGACCCAGCCCCAGCATTTT. It translates to CASSPGTGTQPQHF.

The sample holds a few counts of this clonotype. The chain employs TRBV11-3 and TRBJ1-4, with 7 nucleotides matching TRBD1. The CDR3 has 14 amino acids. CDR1 is SGHNT and CDR2 is YENEEA in the germline V gene. The V and J ends lost 6 bases and 8 bases, in that order; junction bases with no gene match: 9. CDR3 nucleotide sequence: TGTGCCAGCAGGAGGGGGCCTAGAGGGGAAAAACTGTTTTTT. This sequence encodes CASRRGPRGEKLFF.

This clonotype occurred many times. The chain uses TRBV11-2 and TRBJ2-6, with TRBD1 matching over 8 bases. J was trimmed by 3 bases and V by 2 bases; bases with no gene match: 3. CDR1 and CDR2 from the germline V gene are SGHAT and FQNNGV. This CDR3 comprises 16 residues. The CDR3 bases are TGTGCCAGCAGCTTACAGGGGGCGCATGGGGCCAACGTCCTGACTTTC. It translates to CASSLQGAHGANVLTF.

The chain is built from TRBV6-2 or TRBV6-3 and TRBJ2-3; 12 bases align to TRBD2. Unmatched junction bases numbered 6, after V lost 7 bases and J lost 4 bases. Germline loops: CDR1 MNHEY, CDR2 SVGEGT. CDR3 length: 15 residues. CDR3 bases: TGTGCCAGCACGGAGACTAGCGGGAGTGCAGATACGCAGTATTTT. It codes for CASTETSGSADTQYF.

This clonotype was counted only a few times. The conserved phenylalanine or tryptophan normally closing the CDR3 is absent here, so this likely arose from a read error. The chain uses TRBV2 and TRBJ2-7, with 10 bases lining up with TRBD1. Germline V gene lookup returns CDR1 SNHLY and CDR2 FYNNEI. With 6 bases clipped from V and 9 bases from J, the junction kept 11 bases outside the gene matches. This CDR3 region has 14 residues. The CDR3 nucleotides are TGTGCCAGCAGGATTGGGGACAGGGGATTGGGGCAGTACCTC. Protein: CASRIGDRGLGQYL.

The gene calls are TRBV24-1 and TRBJ2-6; no reliable D call. The CDR3 has 16 residues. Per the germline V gene, CDR1 is KGHDR and CDR2 is SFDVKD. Trimming left V 3 bases short and J 0 bases short, with 8 bases between. The CDR3 here is CATSDPWSSGANVLTF. Written as DNA, the CDR3 is TGTGCCACCAGTGATCCATGGAGCTCTGGGGCCAACGTCCTGACTTTC.

Note on this clonotype: This may be a read error, as it is one base from a much larger clone. Because it lacks the conserved phenylalanine or tryptophan at the end, this CDR3 is likely a read error. DNA for the CDR3: TGCGCCAGCACCCTCCCTGGGGGGAACACTGAAGCTTTCTCT. Amino acid sequence: CASTLPGGNTEAFS. The chain couples TRBV5-1 to TRBJ1-1; a possible D gene is TRBD1 (5 bases). CDR1 is SGHRS and CDR2 is YFSETQ in the germline V gene. Trimming removed 6 bases from V and 1 base from J, with 13 bases in between. CDR3 length: 14 amino acids.

This clonotype was detected many times. The V call is TRBV7-9, the J call TRBJ2-1; D perhaps matches TRBD1 (6 bases). CDR1 SEHNR and CDR2 FQNEAQ come from the germline V gene (reference sequence). This CDR3 is built from 14 residues. The V gene lost 3 bases and the J gene lost 6 bases, with 12 bases spanning the gap. The CDR3 nucleotides read TGTGCCAGCAGCTTGAACAGGGTTCCCAATGAGCAGTTCTTC. Protein: CASSLNRVPNEQFF.